This T cell receptor (beta chain) was identified during a study of T-cell reconstitution after alpha-beta-depleted transplantation in children. Study results and caveats: Alpha-beta T cells present about two months after transplant were reported to originate from several hundred expanded graft clones. T-cell counts and diversity at one year post-transplant came mainly from newly produced T cells. TCRbeta diversity was high at day 60 in some patients (a result of surviving recipient T cells and thymic progenitors).

This clonotype occurred a few times. The target antigen is unknown. During its preparation, the TCRbeta library received unique molecular identifiers. MiXCR, applied by TCRdb to the PCR reads, yields one record per CDR3 protein. The sample has roughly 570,000 distinct CDR3 sequences, roughly 30% seen once; the top ten hold 30% to 45%. Germline V CDR1 and CDR2: MDHEN, SYDVKM. The junction had 4 bases not matched to a gene; V was cut back by 3 bases and J by 3 bases. The CDR3 is 14 residues long. This chain uses TRBV28 with TRBJ2-5, with 7 bases matching TRBD2. The TCR comes from a boy younger than two with Wiskott-Aldrich syndrome, due to receive a stem cell transplant. The sequences come from PBMCs, collected before TCRalphabeta/CD19-depleted stem cell transplant. CDR3 DNA: TGTGCCAGCAGTTTCAGCGGGATTAAAGAGACCCAGTACTTC. It codes for CASSFSGIKETQYF. The variable domain in full, completed from reference TRBV28 and TRBJ2-5, reads DVKVTQSSRYLVKRTGEKVFLECVQDMDHENMFWYRQDPGLGLRLIYFSYDVKMKEKGDIPEGYSVSREKKERFSLILESASTNQTSMYLCASSFSGIKETQYFGPGTRLLVL.